Below, one T cell receptor (beta chain) is given with its context. The sample comes from a study of blood T cell repertoires in COVID-19. Measured with immunoSEQ multiplex PCR; TCRdb has only the in-frame clones, and not every one. The sample has some 200,000 clones, 84% seen once. The CDR3 has 13 residues. V lost 6 bases and J lost 5, with 13 bases in between. The germline V gene has CDR1 MNHEY and CDR2 SMNVEV (reference sequence). Sequencing was performed on PBMCs or T cells enriched from blood (not recorded which). The TCR sequence derives from a man aged 35 to 55 who had recovered from COVID-19. V gene TRBV27 combines with J gene TRBJ1-1; possibly TRBD1 for D (5 bases). The CDR3 region is CASSQYRGTEAFF. The CDR3 region has the DNA TGTGCCAGCAGCCAATACCGGGGGACTGAAGCTTTCTTT.